These 32 T cell receptor beta chains were sequenced from one sample in a study of memory CD4+ T cells and cytomegalovirus serostatus (dated by TCRdb to between 2018 and 2021). A FACSAria II was used to sort memory CD4+ T cells, defined as single viable CD3+CD4+CD8-CD45RO+ cells. The method behind the library was the immunoSEQ multiplex PCR assay. TCRdb holds this immuneACCESS table with in-frame rearrangements only. Some clones are missing; in checked studies, unresolved V genes explain under half, and the rest has no known cause. For this sample there are some 44,000 clones; 60% to 85% appear just once. The biggest ten clones account for approximately 0.61% of the sample. Sequencing used memory CD4+ T cells from blood. These receptors were taken from an adult in good health and CMV-seronegative.

J is TRBJ2-3 and V is TRBV5-1; 10 bases map to TRBD1. The CDR3 is 17 residues long. The J segment lost 5 bases and the V segment lost 4 bases, leaving 13 bases of the junction unmatched. Germline loops: CDR1 SGHRS, CDR2 YFSETQ. The CDR3 here is CASSPPETGGRKDTQYF. In nucleotides, the CDR3 is TGCGCCAGCAGCCCGCCGGAGACAGGGGGCAGGAAAGATACGCAGTATTTT.

This chain joins TRBV14 and TRBJ2-5; TRBD2 matches at 11 bases. The ends lost 5 bases at V and 5 bases at J; junction bases unmatched: 7. Germline assignment: CDR1 SGHDN and CDR2 FVKESK. The CDR3 is made up of 15 amino acids. The CDR3 region has the DNA TGTGCCAGCAGCGAACTAGCGGGGGCTGGGGAGACCCAGTACTTC. It is translated as CASSELAGAGETQYF.

This chain links TRBV28 with TRBJ1-1, with 7 bases identical to TRBD1. Unmatched junction bases numbered 4, after V lost 4 bases and J lost 2 bases. CDR3 length: 14 amino acids. Looked up from germline, CDR1 is MDHEN and CDR2 is SYDVKM. CDR3 sequence: CASSSYRGNTEAFF. The CDR3 nucleotides are TGTGCCAGCAGTTCCTACAGGGGCAACACTGAAGCTTTCTTT.

The chain carries TRBV19 and TRBJ2-2, with 9 bases identical to TRBD2. This CDR3 contains 16 residues. V gave up 11 bases and J gave up 4 bases; unmatched junction bases: 14. Germline V gene data show CDR1 as LNHDA and CDR2 as SQIVND (reference sequence). The CDR3 reads CASGLRGGVSTGELFF. The CDR3 region has the DNA TGTGCCTCTGGTCTTCGCGGGGGGGTTAGCACCGGGGAGCTGTTTTTT.

CDR3 in amino acids: CASSSSPWTGETQYF. The CDR3 nucleotides are TGTGCCAGTAGTTCTTCCCCTTGGACAGGGGAAACCCAGTACTTC. The chain uses TRBV19 and TRBJ2-5; 9 bases match TRBD1. There are 15 residues in the CDR3. V lost 5 bases and J lost 8; bases outside the gene matches: 12. Germline CDR1 and CDR2: LNHDA and SQIVND (reference sequence).

In nucleotides, the CDR3 is TGTGCCAGCCGGGTTACGGAGTCCTATGGCTACACCTTC. It yields the protein CASRVTESYGYTF. V usage is TRBV2 and J usage is TRBJ1-2; D is uncertain. This CDR3 spans 13 amino acids. From germline, CDR1 is SNHLY and CDR2 FYNNEI. Trimming removed 8 bases from V and 4 bases from J, with 14 bases in between.

The V call is TRBV2, the J call TRBJ1-5, with D maybe TRBD1 (5 bases). V lost 6 bases, J lost 4 bases, and 13 bases lay in between. Germline V CDR1 and CDR2: SNHLY, FYNNEI. The CDR3 spans 14 residues. The CDR3 sequence is CASRGDGQNQPQHF. The CDR3 nucleotides are TGTGCCAGCAGAGGGGACGGACAAAATCAGCCCCAGCATTTT. The full variable domain, rest sourced from reference TRBV2 and TRBJ1-5, is EPEVTQTPSHQVTQMGQEVILRCVPISNHLYFYWYRQILGQKVEFLVSFYNNEISEKSEIFDDQFSVERPDGSNFTLKIRSTKLEDSAMYFCASRGDGQNQPQHFGDGTRLSIL.

This chain links TRBV5-4 with TRBJ2-3; 10 nucleotides match TRBD2. This CDR3 region has 15 residues. With V trimmed by 1 base and J by 6 bases, 5 bases remained unmatched. CDR1 SGHNT and CDR2 YYREEE come from the germline V gene (reference sequence). The CDR3 loop reads CASSLSGGAADTQYF. Here the CDR3 DNA reads TGTGCCAGCAGCTTGAGCGGGGGGGCAGCGGATACGCAGTATTTT. The full variable domain, rest sourced from reference TRBV5-4 and TRBJ2-3, is ETGVTQSPTHLIKTRGQQVTLRCSSQSGHNTVSWYQQALGQGPQFIFQYYREEENGRGNFPPRFSGLQFPNYSSELNVNALELDDSALYLCASSLSGGAADTQYFGPGTRLTVL.

The V and J genes are TRBV28 and TRBJ1-1; tentatively, D is TRBD1 (6 bases). The ends were cut back, 2 bases at V and 4 bases at J, with 11 bases in the middle. There are 14 residues in the CDR3. Germline CDR1 reads MDHEN; CDR2 reads SYDVKM. CDR3 coding DNA: TGTGCCAGCAGTTTAGGGGGCCTGTTCACTGAAGCTTTCTTT. Translation: CASSLGGLFTEAFF.

The V and J genes are TRBV5-4 and TRBJ2-1; 11 bases agree with TRBD2. This CDR3 region has 15 residues. Trimming removed 4 bases from V and 2 bases from J; junction bases left unmatched: 2. The germline V gene encodes CDR1 SGHNT and CDR2 YYREEE (reference sequence). CDR3 sequence (DNA): TGTGCCAGCAGCGTTAGCGGGGGGGCCTACAATGAGCAGTTCTTC. Translating gives CASSVSGGAYNEQFF. The full variable domain, in which reference TRBV5-4 and TRBJ2-1 provide the parts outside the CDR3, is ETGVTQSPTHLIKTRGQQVTLRCSSQSGHNTVSWYQQALGQGPQFIFQYYREEENGRGNFPPRFSGLQFPNYSSELNVNALELDDSALYLCASSVSGGAYNEQFFGPGTRLTVL.

CDR3 coding DNA: TGTGCCAGCAGCTTAGGTCAAGGACGGACAAACTATGGCTACACCTTC. Translated: CASSLGQGRTNYGYTF. The V call is TRBV7-2, the J call TRBJ1-2, with D perhaps TRBD1 (5 bases). The CDR3 runs 16 residues. Germline V gene sequence: CDR1 SGHTA, CDR2 FQGNSA. Trimming stripped 1 base from V and 2 bases from J, with 14 bases between.

About this clone: The sample contains more than one DNA sequence encoding this CDR3. The chain has TRBV6-6 and TRBJ2-3, with D perhaps matching TRBD2 (7 bases). Trimming took 4 bases from V and 2 from J, leaving 13 bases between them. Germline V CDR1 and CDR2: MNHNY, SVGAGI (reference sequence). The CDR3 is made up of 15 amino acids. The CDR3: CASSLSGGHTDTQYF. The CDR3 DNA follows: TGTGCCAGCAGTTTGTCGGGGGGCCACACAGATACGCAGTATTTT.

The J gene is TRBJ2-7, the V gene TRBV11-1, with D possibly being TRBD2 (6 bases). CDR1 and CDR2 from the germline V gene are SGHAT and FQDESV (reference sequence). V lost 2 bases, J lost 3 bases, and 11 bases lay in between. The CDR3 is made up of 14 amino acids. The CDR3 DNA reads TGTGCCAGCAGCTTATTGGGACTTATCTACGAGCAGTACTTC. This encodes CASSLLGLIYEQYF.

CDR3: CASGLVAGGITGELFF. The CDR3 nucleotides read TGTGCTAGTGGTTTGGTAGCGGGGGGGATCACCGGGGAGCTGTTTTTT. The chain joins TRBV12-5 to TRBJ2-2, with 10 nucleotides matching TRBD2. This CDR3 contains 16 residues. After removal of 0 bases from V and 4 bases from J, the junction contained 2 bases not matched to a gene. Germline V gene lookup returns CDR1 LGHNT and CDR2 FRNRAP. The whole variable domain, remainder taken from reference TRBV12-5 and TRBJ2-2, is DARVTQTPRHKVTEMGQEVTMRCQPILGHNTVFWYRQTMMQGLELLAYFRNRAPLDDSGMPKDRFSAEMPDATLATLKIQPSEPRDSAVYFCASGLVAGGITGELFFGEGSRLTVL.

V is TRBV20-1 and J is TRBJ2-3; no reliable D call. Deletions cut 5 bases from V and 2 bases from J, with 2 bases between. Per germline, CDR1 DFQATT and CDR2 SNEGSKA (reference sequence). This CDR3 is 10 amino acids long. CDR3 loop: CSADTDTQYF. The CDR3, as DNA: TGCAGTGCTGACACAGATACGCAGTATTTT.

The rearrangement joins TRBV7-9 to TRBJ1-2, with D possibly matching TRBD1 (6 bases). Looked up from germline, CDR1 is SEHNR and CDR2 is FQNEAQ (reference sequence). The V and J ends lost 4 bases and 4 bases respectively, with 25 bases between them. The CDR3 is 18 residues long. The CDR3 spells CASSSWTYRASEAYGYTF. The CDR3 nucleotides read TGTGCCAGCAGCTCCTGGACATACAGGGCGTCAGAGGCCTATGGCTACACCTTC.

The V and J genes are TRBV6-1 and TRBJ2-1; 9 nucleotides line up with TRBD2. V lost 7 bases, J lost 5 bases, and 6 bases stayed unmatched. The CDR3 extends over 14 amino acids. The germline gives CDR1 MNHNS, CDR2 SASEGT. The CDR3 sequence: CASNRGGENNEQFF. CDR3 bases: TGTGCCAGCAATCGCGGGGGGGAAAACAATGAGCAGTTCTTC.

This rearrangement joins TRBV2 to TRBJ2-5; tentatively, D is TRBD2 (5 bases). CDR3 length: 13 amino acids. Looked up from germline, CDR1 is SNHLY and CDR2 is FYNNEI. V shed 4 bases and J shed 5 bases, with 11 bases lying between them. The CDR3 loop is CASSGGLSETQYF. Written as DNA, the CDR3 is TGTGCCAGCAGTGGAGGACTTTCGGAGACCCAGTACTTC.

The chain links TRBV4-2 to TRBJ1-5; D ambiguous. Germline CDR1 and CDR2: LGHNA and YNFKEQ. Trimming cost V 0 bases and J 0 bases, with 3 bases left between them. The CDR3 has 14 amino acids. For the CDR3, the DNA is TGTGCCAGCAGCCAAGATAATAGCAATCAGCCCCAGCATTTT. The encoded protein is CASSQDNSNQPQHF.

The V and J genes are TRBV15 and TRBJ2-3; 10 nucleotides agree with TRBD1. This CDR3 contains 15 residues. CDR1 LNHNV and CDR2 YYDKDF come from the germline V gene (reference sequence). The J segment lost 4 bases and the V segment lost 5 bases, leaving 6 bases of the junction unmatched. The CDR3 is CATSVDRGQADTQYF. DNA of the CDR3: TGTGCCACCAGCGTAGACAGGGGGCAGGCAGATACGCAGTATTTT.

The chain employs TRBV7-9 and TRBJ1-4; D possibly corresponds to TRBD1 (6 bases). This CDR3 has 13 amino acids. CDR1 SEHNR and CDR2 FQNEAQ come from the germline V gene (reference sequence). Trimming pared 6 bases from V and 6 bases from J, leaving 11 bases between. The CDR3 here is CASRRDTYEKLFF. The CDR3 DNA is TGTGCCAGCAGGCGGGACACTTATGAAAAACTGTTTTTT.

The chain recombines TRBV7-8 with TRBJ2-7; perhaps TRBD1 as D (7 bases). The CDR3 totals 14 residues. Germline V gene data show CDR1 as SGHVS and CDR2 as FQNEAQ. Trimming took off 6 bases at V and 7 bases at J, with 19 bases between the two ends. The CDR3 sequence: CASRPGQVGGEQYF. The CDR3 bases are TGTGCCAGCAGGCCTGGACAGGTCGGAGGGGAGCAGTACTTC.

The V call is TRBV7-3, the J call TRBJ2-3, with no clear D. Trimming removed 1 base at V and 0 bases at J, with 5 bases between. The germline gives CDR1 SGHTA, CDR2 FQGTGA. CDR3 length: 14 residues. DNA for the CDR3: TGTGCCAGCAGCTTAATCCCAAGCACAGATACGCAGTATTTT. It specifies CASSLIPSTDTQYF.

The V gene is TRBV7-9, the J gene TRBJ1-5; D unresolved. V lost 5 bases and J 8 bases, leaving 10 bases between the germline ends. The germline V gene has CDR1 SEHNR and CDR2 FQNEAQ (reference sequence). The CDR3 sequence is 12 residues long. The CDR3 here is CASSRGKEPQHF. The CDR3 DNA reads as TGTGCCAGCAGCCGGGGAAAGGAGCCCCAGCATTTT. The variable domain in full, with the rest retrieved from reference TRBV7-9 and TRBJ1-5, is DTGVSQNPRHKITKRGQNVTFRCDPISEHNRLYWYRQTLGQGPEFLTYFQNEAQLEKSRLLSDRFSAERPKGSFSTLEIQRTEQGDSAMYLCASSRGKEPQHFGDGTRLSIL.

The chain is built from TRBV6-4 and TRBJ1-6; no firm D call. CDR3 length equals 15 residues. From germline, CDR1 is MRHNA and CDR2 SNTAGT. Trimming removed 0 bases at V and 6 bases at J, with 9 bases between. The CDR3, as DNA: TGTGCCAGCAGTGACTCAAGCTTCGGTAATTCACCCCTCCACTTT. Its protein is CASSDSSFGNSPLHF.

The chain uses TRBV7-9 and TRBJ1-5; TRBD1 agrees at 7 bases. After removal of 4 bases from V and 9 bases from J, the junction contained 9 bases not matched to a gene. Germline lookup yields CDR1 SEHNR and CDR2 FQNEAQ (reference sequence). This CDR3 is 14 amino acids long. The CDR3 region is CASSSGQPGGPQHF. Here the CDR3 DNA reads TGTGCCAGCAGCTCGGGACAGCCTGGAGGGCCCCAGCATTTT.

V usage is TRBV6-5 and J usage is TRBJ1-1; 10 bases match TRBD1. Trimming cost V 6 bases and J 5 bases; bases outside gene matches: 6. The CDR3 contains 14 residues. Germline assignment: CDR1 MNHEY and CDR2 SVGAGI. The chain's CDR3 is CASSLTGGLTEAFF. The CDR3 nucleotides read TGTGCCAGCAGCCTGACAGGGGGCCTGACTGAAGCTTTCTTT.

The rearrangement links TRBV7-9 to TRBJ1-6, with 8 bases lining up with TRBD1. This CDR3 contains 16 residues. After removal of 5 bases from V and 6 bases from J, the junction contained 9 bases not matched to a gene. Germline CDR1 reads SEHNR; CDR2 reads FQNEAQ (reference sequence). CDR3 loop: CASSTNQGATNSPLHF. Here the CDR3 DNA reads TGTGCCAGCAGCACAAACCAGGGGGCAACTAATTCACCCCTCCACTTT.

The chain combines TRBV29-1 with TRBJ2-7; D is undetermined. Germline V gene lookup returns CDR1 SQVTM and CDR2 ANQGSEA. Trimming removed 4 bases at V and 0 bases at J, with 7 bases between. This CDR3 region has 12 residues. Here the CDR3 DNA reads TGCAGCGTTGCAGTGGACTCCTACGAGCAGTACTTC. This gives the protein CSVAVDSYEQYF.

The chain uses TRBV18 and TRBJ1-1; D gene uncertain. This CDR3 spans 12 amino acids. Trimming removed 0 bases from V and 6 bases from J, with 5 bases in between. Germline CDR1 and CDR2: KGHSH and LQKENI. Here the CDR3 DNA reads TGTGCCAGCTCACCACCGCCTCCTGAAGCTTTCTTT. It codes for CASSPPPPEAFF.

The J gene is TRBJ2-1, the V gene TRBV5-1; the match to TRBD2 covers 7 bases. J lost 0 bases, V lost 2 bases, and 11 bases had no gene match. CDR1 SGHRS and CDR2 YFSETQ come from the germline V gene. The CDR3 spans 18 residues. CDR3 in DNA: TGCGCCAGCAGCTTTTTTAAAGCGGGGTTCAGCTCCTACAATGAGCAGTTCTTC. Its protein is CASSFFKAGFSSYNEQFF.

V is TRBV6-5 and J is TRBJ2-2; TRBD1 aligns across 9 bases. The germline gives CDR1 MNHEY, CDR2 SVGAGI. The CDR3 sequence is 15 residues long. Trimming cost V 5 bases and J 6 bases; bases outside gene matches: 7. The CDR3 DNA reads as TGTGCCAGCAGTAGGGGACAGGGTGGCGCCGGGGAGCTGTTTTTT. Protein: CASSRGQGGAGELFF.